This entry describes one T cell receptor beta chain. The antigen is undetermined. The CDR3 loop spans 13 amino acids. Trimming stripped 4 bases from V and 5 bases from J, with 12 bases between. Germline lookup yields CDR1 SGHTA and CDR2 FQGNSA. Measured with immunoSEQ multiplex PCR; TCRdb has only the in-frame clones, and not every one. The table records about 150,000 clones, more than 85% of them present only once. This record belongs to a study of T cell responses to AZD1222 COVID-19 vaccine. Findings and limits, study-wide: Among spike-specific TCRs, nearly half reportedly target unmutated variant regions. Spike-specific TCR breadth and depth went up after people got two AZD1222 doses. The sample set comprised mostly white British donors with more females, and clonal diversity was possibly underestimated.

V gene TRBV7-2 combines with J gene TRBJ2-7, with D unresolved. The material was peripheral blood, obtained on day 0 of AZD1222 vaccination. The TCR originated in an adult in good health. DNA of the CDR3: TGTGCCAGCAGCTCCCCGCTAATCGACGAGCAGTACTTC. Protein sequence: CASSSPLIDEQYF.